These 5 T cell receptor beta chains were all obtained from the same sample, sequenced in a study of human T cells and chemical hapten exposure. Whole blood that had not been fractionated was the source of extracted total RNA. Via MiXCR, TCRdb re-called the 5' RACE reads, giving one row per CDR3 protein. The repertoire consists of roughly 81,000 distinct CDR3 sequences, with about 8.4% occurring once and the leading ten covering under 3%. The receptors shown here come from a male donor in good health.

This clonotype was picked up a small number of times. The gene calls are TRBV27 and TRBJ1-6, with D possibly TRBD1 on 5 matching bases. The ends were cut back, 5 bases at V and 7 bases at J, with 9 bases in the middle. Germline V lookup: CDR1 MNHEY, CDR2 SMNVEV (reference sequence). CDR3 length: 13 amino acids. The CDR3, as DNA: TGTGCCAGCAGTGAACGACAGAATTCACCCCTCCACTTT. Translated, it gives CASSERQNSPLHF.

This clonotype was detected once. A clone one base away is much larger, so this may be a read error. J is TRBJ2-7 and V is TRBV5-1; weak D call: TRBD2 (5 bases). The CDR3 sequence is 14 residues long. Germline CDR1 reads SGHRS; CDR2 reads YFSETQ. The CDR3 sequence: CASSLLEGSYGQYF. The CDR3 coding sequence is TGCGCCAGCAGCTTGTTAGAGGGCAGCTACGGGCAGTACTTC.

This clonotype was seen only a few times. The rearrangement links TRBV4-3 to TRBJ2-7; D is perhaps TRBD1 (6 bases). V was clipped by 0 bases and J by 7 bases, with 10 bases between them. The CDR3 length is 13 residues. In germline, CDR1 is LGHNA, CDR2 YSLEER. CDR3: CASSQDRTGEQYF. CDR3 DNA: TGCGCCAGCAGCCAAGATCGTACAGGGGAGCAGTACTTC.

Points on this clonotype: A much larger clone sits a single nucleotide away, making a read error possible. The rearrangement links TRBV2 to TRBJ2-3; no reliable D call. Germline loops: CDR1 SNHLY, CDR2 FYNNEI. The CDR3 totals 14 residues. In DNA, the CDR3 is TGTGCCACCCTTCCGTGGGATAGCACAGAAACGCAGTATTTT. Its protein product is CATLPWDSTETQYF.

This clonotype has ten or more counts. The CDR3: CASSPMDQSDYGYTF. CDR3 in DNA: TGTGCCAGCTCACCAATGGACCAATCCGACTATGGCTACACCTTC. This chain uses TRBV18 with TRBJ1-2; no reliable D call. Trimming removed 2 bases at V and 3 bases at J, with 13 bases between. The length of the CDR3 is 15 residues. Germline V gene sequence: CDR1 KGHSH, CDR2 LQKENI.